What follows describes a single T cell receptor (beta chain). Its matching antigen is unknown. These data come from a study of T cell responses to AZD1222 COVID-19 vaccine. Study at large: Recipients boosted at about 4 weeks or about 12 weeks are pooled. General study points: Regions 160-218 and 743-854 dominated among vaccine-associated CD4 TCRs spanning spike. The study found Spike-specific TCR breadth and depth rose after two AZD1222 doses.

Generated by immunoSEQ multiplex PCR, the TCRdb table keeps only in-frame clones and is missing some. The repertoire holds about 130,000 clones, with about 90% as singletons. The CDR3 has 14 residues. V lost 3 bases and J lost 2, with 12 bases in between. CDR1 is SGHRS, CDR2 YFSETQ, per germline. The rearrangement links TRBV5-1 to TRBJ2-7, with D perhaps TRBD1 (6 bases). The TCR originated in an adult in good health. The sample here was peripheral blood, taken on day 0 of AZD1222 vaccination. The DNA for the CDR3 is TGCGCCAGCAGCTCAGGGGAACCGACCTACGAGCAGTACTTC. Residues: CASSSGEPTYEQYF.